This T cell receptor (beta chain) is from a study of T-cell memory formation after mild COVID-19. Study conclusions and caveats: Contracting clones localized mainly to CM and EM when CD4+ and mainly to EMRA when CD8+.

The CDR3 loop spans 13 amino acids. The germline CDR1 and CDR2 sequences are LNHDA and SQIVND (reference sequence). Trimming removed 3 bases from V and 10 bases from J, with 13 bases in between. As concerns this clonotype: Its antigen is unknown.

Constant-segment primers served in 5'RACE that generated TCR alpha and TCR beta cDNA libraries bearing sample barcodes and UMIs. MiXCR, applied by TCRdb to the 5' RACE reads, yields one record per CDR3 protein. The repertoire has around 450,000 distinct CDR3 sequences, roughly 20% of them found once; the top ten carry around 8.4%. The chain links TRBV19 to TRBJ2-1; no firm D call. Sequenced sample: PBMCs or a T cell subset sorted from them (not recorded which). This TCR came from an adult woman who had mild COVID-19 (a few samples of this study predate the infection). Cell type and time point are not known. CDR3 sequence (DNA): TGTGCCAGTAGTATCTTCGGAGACGTGGAGCAGTTCTTC. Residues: CASSIFGDVEQFF. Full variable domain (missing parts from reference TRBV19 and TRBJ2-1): DGGITQSPKYLFRKEGQNVTLSCEQNLNHDAMYWYRQDPGQGLRLIYYSQIVNDFQKGDIAEGYSVSREKKESFPLTVTSAQKNPTAFYLCASSIFGDVEQFFGPGTRLTVL.